A single sample gave rise to the 2 T cell receptor beta chains below, sequenced in a study of STAT3 mutations in large granular lymphocyte leukemia (dated by TCRdb to between 2017 and 2020). Findings and caveats that apply to the study as a whole: Every T-LGLL patient showed at least one immunodominant TCRbeta clonotype, and about half showed multiple immunodominant subclonotypes.

Their target antigens are unknown. Preparation of the library involved the immunoSEQ multiplex PCR assay. This immuneACCESS table, as held by TCRdb, lists in-frame sequences with V and J called but not all clones. Of the missing ones, under half trace to an unresolved V gene in checked studies; the others have no known cause. The sample table lists roughly 11,000 clones, 75% to 80% of them with a count of one. Clones ranked in the top ten supply 47% of the sample. The sequenced sample was peripheral blood mononuclear cells. The source of these receptors is a man aged 55 to 70 with T-cell large granular lymphocyte leukemia. Some clones in this sample may be carry-over from other donors' samples. The age is the age at diagnosis.

V is TRBV5-1 and J is TRBJ2-3; 9 bases line up with TRBD1. Germline CDR1 and CDR2: SGHRS and YFSETQ. V shed 7 bases and J 6 bases; nucleotides not matched to a gene: 9. The CDR3 runs to 14 residues. The CDR3 sequence: CASGQQGAADTQYF. CDR3 in DNA: TGCGCCAGCGGTCAACAGGGGGCGGCGGATACGCAGTATTTT.

The chain uses TRBV7-2 and TRBJ2-7; unclear D gene. V gave up 8 bases and J gave up 3 bases, with 14 bases separating them. Germline V CDR1 and CDR2: SGHTA, FQGNSA. The CDR3 spans 13 residues. The CDR3, as DNA: TGTGCCAGCGGCTCGGCACCTCTCTACGAGCAGTACTTC. Protein: CASGSAPLYEQYF.